This TCR beta chain was identified during a study of T cell responses to AZD1222 COVID-19 vaccine. The method was immunoSEQ multiplex PCR; TCRdb's version includes in-frame clones alone and lacks a portion of them. The sample shows under 130,000 clones, roughly 91% of them seen only once. The CDR3 has 19 amino acids. J lost 1 base, V lost 1 base, and 11 bases had no gene match. Germline V gene sequence: CDR1 MGHRA, CDR2 YSYEKL. The chain is built from TRBV4-1 and TRBJ1-1; 11 bases agree with TRBD1. Sample: peripheral blood, taken on day 0 of AZD1222 vaccination. The sequence was collected from an adult in good health. CDR3 sequence: CASSQVGQGGPPPNTEAFF. The CDR3 DNA follows: TGCGCCAGCAGCCAAGTGGGACAGGGGGGCCCGCCCCCGAACACTGAAGCTTTCTTT.